A selection of T cell receptor beta chains follows, all from one sample in a study of CD8 T cells in Susac syndrome. TCRdb recomputed calls from the immunoSEQ multiplex PCR reads with MiXCR, one row per CDR3 protein. The table lists over 95,000 distinct CDR3 sequences, under 95% of them singletons. The specimen sequenced was CD8+ T cells from PBMCs. The receptor source for this set is a human donor in good health. The CDR3 runs from the conserved cysteine through the conserved F or W. Fields, in order: V gene, J gene, clone size, D gene, CDR3 protein, CDR3 DNA. D genes are given only for firm matches. Clone size is shown for a subset of rows, as once, few, many or a class of expanded clone.

>TRBV12-3/TRBV12-4|TRBJ1-1|.|TRBD1
CASSVTGVVTEAFF
TGTGCCAGCAGTGTAACAGGGGTTGTAACTGAAGCTTTCTTT
>TRBV9|TRBJ2-4|.|.
CASSVWVAKNIQYF
TGTGCCAGCAGCGTATGGGTAGCCAAAAACATTCAGTACTTC
>TRBV30|TRBJ2-5|.|.
CAWSVHGIQETQYF
TGTGCCTGGAGTGTACACGGTATTCAAGAGACCCAGTACTTC
>TRBV21-1|TRBJ1-1|.|.
CASSSRQGKGNTEAFF
TGTGCCAGCAGCTCCCGACAGGGTAAAGGGAACACTGAAGCTTTCTTT
>TRBV5-6|TRBJ2-2|.|TRBD1
CASSFQGASGELFF
TGTGCCAGCAGCTTCCAGGGGGCCTCCGGGGAGCTGTTTTTT
>TRBV6-2/TRBV6-3|TRBJ1-5|few|TRBD1
CASSSRDRGRNQPQHF
TGTGCCAGCAGTTCCCGGGACAGGGGACGGAATCAGCCCCAGCATTTT
>TRBV11-3|TRBJ2-6|.|.
CASSLGGSGLNVLTF
TGTGCCAGCAGCTTAGGCGGTTCGGGCCTCAACGTCCTGACTTTC
>TRBV29-1|TRBJ2-1|once|TRBD2
CSVAGARLAGGDEQFF
TGCAGCGTGGCAGGGGCCAGACTAGCGGGAGGGGATGAGCAGTTCTTC
>TRBV11-2|TRBJ1-1|.|.
CASSFEWGNTEAFF
TGTGCCAGCAGCTTTGAGTGGGGGAACACTGAAGCTTTCTTT
>TRBV3-1|TRBJ2-7|few|TRBD1
CASSQVGTGVSDEQYF
TGTGCCAGCAGCCAAGTTGGGACAGGGGTTTCGGACGAGCAGTACTTC
>TRBV4-3|TRBJ2-5|.|TRBD2
CASSQYAGGAETQYF
TGCGCCAGCAGCCAATACGCGGGGGGCGCTGAGACCCAGTACTTC
>TRBV15|TRBJ2-5|.|.
CATSRDVGLEETQYF
TGTGCCACCAGCAGAGATGTGGGCTTGGAAGAGACCCAGTACTTC
>TRBV27|TRBJ2-6|.|.
CASRGSGANVLTF
TGTGCCAGCAGGGGCTCTGGGGCCAACGTCCTGACTTTC
>TRBV7-2|TRBJ2-2|once|.
CASSLASIREIVGELFF
TGTGCCAGCAGCTTAGCGAGTATCAGGGAAATCGTCGGGGAGCTGTTTTTT
>TRBV5-1|TRBJ1-1|once|.
CASSLGEAGVRTEAFF
TGCGCCAGCAGCTTGGGTGAGGCAGGCGTTCGCACTGAAGCTTTCTTT
>TRBV6-1|TRBJ2-3|.|TRBD2
CASSESGSSVTDTQYF
TGTGCCAGCAGTGAAAGCGGGAGCTCAGTCACAGATACGCAGTATTTT
>TRBV7-2|TRBJ2-5|.|TRBD2
CASTDSGRGSETQYF
TGTGCCAGCACGGACAGCGGGAGGGGATCAGAGACCCAGTACTTC
>TRBV4-2|TRBJ1-6|.|.
CASSQESENSPLHF
TGTGCCAGCAGCCAAGAGTCAGAGAATTCACCCCTCCACTTT
>TRBV20-1|TRBJ2-7|.|TRBD2
CSAENPGTSGDEQYF
TGCAGTGCGGAAAATCCGGGGACTAGCGGGGACGAGCAGTACTTC
>TRBV5-1|TRBJ2-3|.|.
CASSDGDSTDTQYF
TGCGCCAGCAGCGACGGGGACAGCACAGATACGCAGTATTTT
>TRBV20-1|TRBJ2-2|.|.
CSARREFPNTGELFF
TGCAGTGCTAGGAGGGAGTTCCCGAACACCGGGGAGCTGTTTTTT
>TRBV9|TRBJ2-6|.|.
CASSVSVWGRSGANVLTF
TGTGCCAGCAGCGTGTCGGTGTGGGGGCGTTCTGGGGCCAACGTCCTGACTTTC
>TRBV7-2|TRBJ1-1|once|.
CASSLDQGRDEAFF
TGTGCCAGCAGCTTAGATCAGGGCAGGGATGAAGCTTTCTTT
>TRBV7-2|TRBJ2-2|.|.
CASSLVRLAGELFF
TGTGCCAGCAGCTTAGTACGATTGGCCGGGGAGCTGTTTTTT
>TRBV9|TRBJ2-7|few|.
CASSVGVGSYEQYF
TGTGCCAGCAGCGTTGGTGTCGGTTCCTACGAGCAGTACTTC
>TRBV18|TRBJ1-1|.|.
CASSPTVWTEAFF
TGTGCCAGCTCCCCTACAGTGTGGACTGAAGCTTTCTTT
>TRBV5-1|TRBJ1-5|.|.
CASSLAGLKPQHF
TGCGCCAGCAGCTTGGCGGGGTTGAAGCCCCAGCATTTT
>TRBV6-2/TRBV6-3|TRBJ1-2|.|.
CASSSYRTGGYTF
TGTGCCAGCAGTTCGTATAGGACGGGAGGCTACACCTTC
>TRBV7-2|TRBJ2-3|.|.
CASSEVTLSGTDTQYF
TGTGCCAGCAGCGAGGTTACCCTATCCGGCACAGATACGCAGTATTTT
>TRBV4-1|TRBJ2-3|.|.
CASSQEGTSTDTQYF
TGCGCCAGCAGCCAAGAAGGGACTAGCACAGATACGCAGTATTTT
>TRBV3-1|TRBJ2-6|.|TRBD2
CASSQALALPSGANVLTF
TGTGCCAGCAGCCAAGCACTAGCGCTGCCCTCTGGGGCCAACGTCCTGACTTTC
>TRBV9|TRBJ2-2|.|TRBD1
CASSERTGRNTGELFF
TGTGCCAGCAGCGAGAGGACAGGGAGGAACACCGGGGAGCTGTTTTTT
>TRBV6-2/TRBV6-3|TRBJ1-4|.|.
CASRRDGTPNEKLFF
TGTGCCAGCAGACGGGACGGAACCCCTAATGAAAAACTGTTTTTT
>TRBV7-9|TRBJ1-2|.|TRBD1
CASSLAGTDGYTF
TGTGCCAGCAGCTTAGCAGGGACAGATGGCTACACCTTC
>TRBV29-1|TRBJ1-1|.|.
CSVGGENTEAFF
TGCAGCGTGGGGGGAGAGAACACTGAAGCTTTCTTT
>TRBV6-1|TRBJ2-2|once|.
CADGANTGELFF
TGTGCGGACGGAGCGAACACCGGGGAGCTGTTTTTT
>TRBV5-8|TRBJ1-5|.|.
CASSFKGSGSNQPQHF
TGTGCCAGCAGCTTTAAGGGTTCTGGGAGCAATCAGCCCCAGCATTTT
>TRBV7-2|TRBJ2-5|.|TRBD2
CASSLSLAGGIETQYF
TGTGCCAGCAGCTTAAGTCTAGCGGGAGGTATTGAGACCCAGTACTTC
>TRBV20-1|TRBJ1-2|.|.
CSARDKRWGRPDGYTF
TGCAGTGCTAGAGATAAAAGATGGGGGAGGCCCGATGGCTACACCTTC
>TRBV9|TRBJ1-5|.|.
CASSEAGSLNQPQHF
TGTGCCAGCAGCGAGGCAGGGAGCCTCAATCAGCCCCAGCATTTT
>TRBV28|TRBJ2-1|.|TRBD2
CASSYLAGDPPLDNEQFF
TGTGCCAGCAGTTATCTAGCGGGAGACCCCCCTTTGGACAATGAGCAGTTCTTC
>TRBV7-2|TRBJ1-5|.|TRBD1
CASSMGQSQPQHF
TGTGCCAGCAGCATGGGACAGAGTCAGCCCCAGCATTTT
>TRBV20-1|TRBJ2-1|.|.
CSARGTTSVGNEQFF
TGCAGTGCTAGAGGCACGACTAGTGTTGGCAATGAGCAGTTCTTC
>TRBV5-1|TRBJ2-5|.|.
CASSLGTAGRGQETQYF
TGCGCCAGCAGCTTGGGGACCGCCGGCAGGGGACAAGAGACCCAGTACTTC
>TRBV18|TRBJ2-2|.|.
CASSPGAPRELFF
TGTGCCAGCTCCCCCGGGGCCCCGCGGGAGCTGTTTTTT
>TRBV20-1|TRBJ2-2|.|.
CSARGGESPGELFF
TGCAGTGCTAGAGGCGGGGAGTCCCCCGGGGAGCTGTTTTTT
>TRBV4-2|TRBJ2-7|.|.
CASSQEYEQYF
TGTGCCAGCAGCCAAGAGTACGAGCAGTACTTC
>TRBV20-1|TRBJ2-4|once|TRBD1
CSARVTGGGNIQYF
TGCAGTGCTAGGGTTACAGGGGGCGGAAACATTCAGTACTTC
>TRBV5-1|TRBJ2-4|few|.
CASSYSTGQNIQYF
TGCGCCAGCAGCTACTCGACAGGTCAAAACATTCAGTACTTC
>TRBV10-3|TRBJ1-1|.|.
CAIRPRTASNTEAFF
TGTGCCATCAGACCTAGGACAGCTTCGAACACTGAAGCTTTCTTT
>TRBV7-9|TRBJ2-1|.|.
CASSLTDNEQFF
TGTGCCAGCAGCTTGACGGACAATGAGCAGTTCTTC
>TRBV7-2|TRBJ1-3|.|TRBD1
CASSSATGASAGNTIYF
TGTGCCAGCAGCTCAGCGACAGGGGCATCGGCTGGAAACACCATATATTTT
>TRBV3-1|TRBJ1-5|.|TRBD1
CASSQEPGTGFAQPQHF
TGTGCCAGCAGCCAAGAGCCCGGGACAGGGTTTGCTCAGCCCCAGCATTTT
>TRBV5-5|TRBJ2-2|once|.
CASSFRGSNTGELFF
TGTGCCAGCAGCTTTAGGGGGAGTAACACCGGGGAGCTGTTTTTT
>TRBV7-8|TRBJ2-5|.|TRBD2
CASSSSSGVRETQYF
TGTGCCAGCAGCTCGTCTAGCGGGGTTAGAGAGACCCAGTACTTC
>TRBV20-1|TRBJ2-3|.|TRBD1
CSARPGTATDTQYF
TGCAGTGCTAGGCCGGGGACAGCCACAGATACGCAGTATTTT
>TRBV5-1|TRBJ2-3|.|.
CASSLELTYGDTQYF
TGCGCCAGCAGCTTGGAACTCACTTATGGAGATACGCAGTATTTT
>TRBV25-1|TRBJ1-2|.|TRBD1
CASRNSGGGYTF
TGTGCCAGCAGGAATTCAGGGGGGGGCTACACCTTC
>TRBV3-1|TRBJ1-1|.|TRBD1
CASGETGVNTEAFF
TGTGCCAGCGGAGAGACAGGGGTGAACACTGAAGCTTTCTTT